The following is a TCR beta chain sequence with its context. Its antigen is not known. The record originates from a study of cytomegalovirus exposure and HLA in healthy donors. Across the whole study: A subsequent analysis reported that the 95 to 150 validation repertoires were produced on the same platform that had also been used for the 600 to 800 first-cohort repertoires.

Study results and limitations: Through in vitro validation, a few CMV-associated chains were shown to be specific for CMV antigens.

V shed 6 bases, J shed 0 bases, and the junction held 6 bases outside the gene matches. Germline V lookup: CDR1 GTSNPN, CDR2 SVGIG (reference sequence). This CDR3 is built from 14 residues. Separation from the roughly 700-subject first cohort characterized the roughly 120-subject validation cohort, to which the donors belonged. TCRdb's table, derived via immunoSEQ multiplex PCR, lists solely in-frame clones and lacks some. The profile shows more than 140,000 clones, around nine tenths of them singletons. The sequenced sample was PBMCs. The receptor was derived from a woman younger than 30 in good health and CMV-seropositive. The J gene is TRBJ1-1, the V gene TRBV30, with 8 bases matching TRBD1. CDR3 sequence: CACLTGALNTEAFF. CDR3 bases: TGTGCCTGCCTGACAGGGGCCTTGAACACTGAAGCTTTCTTT.